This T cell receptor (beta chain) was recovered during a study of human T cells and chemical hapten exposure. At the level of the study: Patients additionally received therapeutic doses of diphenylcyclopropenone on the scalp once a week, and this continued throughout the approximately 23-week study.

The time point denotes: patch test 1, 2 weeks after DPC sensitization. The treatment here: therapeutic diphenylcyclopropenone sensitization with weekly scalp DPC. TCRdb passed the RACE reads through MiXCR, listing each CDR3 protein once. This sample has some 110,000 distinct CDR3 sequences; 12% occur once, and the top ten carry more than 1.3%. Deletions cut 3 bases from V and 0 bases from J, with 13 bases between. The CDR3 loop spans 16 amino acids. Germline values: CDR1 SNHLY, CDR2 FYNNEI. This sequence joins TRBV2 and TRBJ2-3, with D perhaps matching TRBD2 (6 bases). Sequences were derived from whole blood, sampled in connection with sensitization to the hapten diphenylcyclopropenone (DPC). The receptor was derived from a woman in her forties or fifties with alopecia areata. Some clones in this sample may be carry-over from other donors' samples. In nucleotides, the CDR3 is TGTGCCAGCAGTGACGGGCGGGGCCCAAGCACAGATACGCAGTATTTT. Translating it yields CASSDGRGPSTDTQYF.